The sequence of this T cell receptor beta chain was determined in a study of blood T cell repertoires in COVID-19. Using immunoSEQ multiplex PCR, the repertoire was profiled, and TCRdb retains in-frame clones only, with some absent. The sample records over 250,000 clones, around nine tenths being singletons. Enrolled during active infection, Seattle patients were then followed longitudinally. CDR3 length: 14 residues. CDR1 is LGHNA and CDR2 is YNFKEQ in the germline V gene. With 3 bases clipped from V and 9 bases from J, the junction kept 7 bases outside the gene matches. The receptor's source is an older woman with COVID-19, enrolled during active disease. The chain joins TRBV4-2 to TRBJ2-1; 8 bases fit TRBD2. Sample: peripheral blood. CDR3 in DNA: TGTGCCAGCAGCCACAGAGGCGGGGGGCGTGAGCAGTTCTTC. This sequence encodes CASSHRGGGREQFF.